This T cell receptor (beta chain) was recorded in a study of blood T cell repertoires in COVID-19. Background on the study: Acute-phase and convalescent COVID-19 samples originated in the United States, Italy and Spain.

The V gene's germline CDR1 is MNHEY and CDR2 SVGAGI. Losses at the gene ends were 6 bases for V and 5 bases for J; bases not matched to a gene: 8. This CDR3 region has 15 residues. Per the study methods: Estimation of nucleated cell counts was performed using reference gene primer amplification. TCRdb's table, derived via immunoSEQ multiplex PCR, lists solely in-frame clones and lacks some. The DNA gave D and trimming, while V, J and clone size come from that table. The sample includes some 83,000 clones, roughly 87% of them seen just once. In this sample, this clone turned up once. The material sequenced was peripheral blood. The rearrangement links TRBV6-5 to TRBJ1-5; 9 nucleotides line up with TRBD1. The clonotype comes from a woman of 80 years or more with active or convalescent COVID-19. CDR3 nucleotide sequence: TGTGCCAGCAGACGAACAGGGGGCTACGATCAGCCCCAGCATTTT. Protein sequence: CASRRTGGYDQPQHF.